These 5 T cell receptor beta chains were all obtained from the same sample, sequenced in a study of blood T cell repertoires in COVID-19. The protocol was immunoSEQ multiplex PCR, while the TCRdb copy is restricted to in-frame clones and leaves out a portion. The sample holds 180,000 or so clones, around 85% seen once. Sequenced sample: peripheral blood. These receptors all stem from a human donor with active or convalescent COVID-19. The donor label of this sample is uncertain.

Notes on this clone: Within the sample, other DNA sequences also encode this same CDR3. The CDR3 loop is CASSLRDNEQFF. CDR3 coding DNA: TGTGCCAGCAGCCTCAGGGACAATGAGCAGTTCTTC. J is TRBJ2-1 and V is TRBV4-2; tentatively, D is TRBD1 (5 bases). The germline gives CDR1 LGHNA, CDR2 YNFKEQ. V lost 4 bases and J 5 bases, leaving 6 bases between the germline ends. This CDR3 spans 12 amino acids.

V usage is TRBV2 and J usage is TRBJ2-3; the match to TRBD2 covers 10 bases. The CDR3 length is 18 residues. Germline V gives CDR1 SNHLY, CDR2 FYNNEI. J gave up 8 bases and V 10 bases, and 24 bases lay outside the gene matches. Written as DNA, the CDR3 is TGTGCCATCCCTGGAGGGCGGACTAGCGGAGAGAGCGGGGGTACGCAGTATTTT. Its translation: CAIPGGRTSGESGGTQYF.

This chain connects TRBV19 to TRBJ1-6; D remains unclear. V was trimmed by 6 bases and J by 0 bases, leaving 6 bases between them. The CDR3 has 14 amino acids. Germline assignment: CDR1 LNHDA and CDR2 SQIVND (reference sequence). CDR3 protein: CASRTSSYNSPLHF. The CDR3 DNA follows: TGTGCCAGTAGGACTAGCTCCTATAATTCACCCCTCCACTTT.

This CDR3 reads CASRKGANPDTQYF. The CDR3 DNA reads as TGCGCCAGCAGGAAGGGGGCGAATCCAGATACGCAGTATTTT. V and J are TRBV10-2 and TRBJ2-3; 7 bases match TRBD1. The CDR3 sequence is 14 residues long. The trim removed 6 bases at V and 4 bases at J, leaving 7 bases unmatched. Germline CDR1 WSHSY, CDR2 SAAADI.

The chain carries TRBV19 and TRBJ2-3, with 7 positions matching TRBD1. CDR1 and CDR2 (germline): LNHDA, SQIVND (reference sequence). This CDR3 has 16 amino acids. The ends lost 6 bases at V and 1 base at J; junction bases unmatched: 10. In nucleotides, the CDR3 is TGTGCCAGTAGCACAGGGGCCATATTTCGCACAGATACGCAGTATTTT. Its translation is CASSTGAIFRTDTQYF.